This entry concerns a single T cell receptor (beta chain). As yet, its antigen is unknown. This CDR3 contains 13 residues. Between the trimmed V and J ends, which lost 4 bases and 8 bases, there was a span of 14 bases. Each CDR3 protein is one row after TCRdb ran MiXCR on the reads. The table records approximately 910,000 distinct CDR3 sequences, 31% of them present only once. The data were taken from a study of T cell repertoires in cytomegalovirus infection. Study-level background: CMV infection plus the matching HLA type was flagged by public TCR beta signatures.

This TCR was recovered from a human donor in good health (CMV status not recorded). Some clones in this sample may be carry-over from other donors' samples. The chain couples TRBV12-3 or TRBV12-4 to TRBJ1-2, with D perhaps matching TRBD1 (6 bases). The sequencing here drew on cultured CD8+ T cells from PBMCs, taken from culture after CMV antigen stimulation. CDR3 amino acids: CASSSSGALGYTF. The CDR3 DNA sequence: TGTGCCAGCAGTTCCTCAGGGGCCCTCGGCTACACCTTC.